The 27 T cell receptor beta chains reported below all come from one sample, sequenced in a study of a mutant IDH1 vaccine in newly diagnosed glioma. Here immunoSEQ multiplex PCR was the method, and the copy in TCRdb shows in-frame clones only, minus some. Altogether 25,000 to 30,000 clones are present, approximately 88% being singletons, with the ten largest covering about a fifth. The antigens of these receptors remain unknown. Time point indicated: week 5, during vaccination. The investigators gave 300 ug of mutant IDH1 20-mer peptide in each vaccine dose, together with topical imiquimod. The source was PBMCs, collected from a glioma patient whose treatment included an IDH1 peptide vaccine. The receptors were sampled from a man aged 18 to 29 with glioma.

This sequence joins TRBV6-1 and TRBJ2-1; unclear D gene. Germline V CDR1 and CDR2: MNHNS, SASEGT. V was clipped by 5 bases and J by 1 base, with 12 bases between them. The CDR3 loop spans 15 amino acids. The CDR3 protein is CASSLTSESYNEQFF. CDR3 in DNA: TGTGCCAGCAGTTTGACGAGTGAGTCCTACAATGAGCAGTTCTTC.

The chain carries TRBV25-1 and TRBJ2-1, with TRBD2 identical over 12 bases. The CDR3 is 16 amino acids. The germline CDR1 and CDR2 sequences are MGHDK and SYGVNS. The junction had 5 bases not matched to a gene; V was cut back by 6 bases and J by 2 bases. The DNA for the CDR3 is TGTGCCAGCAGCGGGACTAGCGGGCCCACCTACAATGAGCAGTTCTTC. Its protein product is CASSGTSGPTYNEQFF.

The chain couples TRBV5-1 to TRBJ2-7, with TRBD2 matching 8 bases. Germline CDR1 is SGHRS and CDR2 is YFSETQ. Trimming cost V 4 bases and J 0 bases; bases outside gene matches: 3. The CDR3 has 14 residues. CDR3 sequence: CASSLSGVSYEQYF. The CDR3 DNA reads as TGCGCCAGCAGCCTTAGCGGGGTCTCCTACGAGCAGTACTTC.

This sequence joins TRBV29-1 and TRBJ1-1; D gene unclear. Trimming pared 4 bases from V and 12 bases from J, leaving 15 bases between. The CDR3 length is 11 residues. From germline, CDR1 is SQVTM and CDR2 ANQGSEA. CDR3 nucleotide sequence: TGCAGCGTTGCGGGTGGAAGAGGAACTTTCTTT. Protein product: CSVAGGRGTFF.

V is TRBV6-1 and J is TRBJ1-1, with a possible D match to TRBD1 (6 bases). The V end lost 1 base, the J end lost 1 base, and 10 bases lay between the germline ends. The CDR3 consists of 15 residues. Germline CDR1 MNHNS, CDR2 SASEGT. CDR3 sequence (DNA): TGTGCCAGCAGTGAAGGGAGGGGGAGGAACACTGAAGCTTTCTTT. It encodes CASSEGRGRNTEAFF.

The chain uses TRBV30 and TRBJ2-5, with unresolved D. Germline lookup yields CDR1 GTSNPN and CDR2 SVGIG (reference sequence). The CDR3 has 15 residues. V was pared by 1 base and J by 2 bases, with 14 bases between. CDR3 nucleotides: TGTGCCTGGAGTGCCCCTGTATTGCCTCAAGAGACCCAGTACTTC. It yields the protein CAWSAPVLPQETQYF.

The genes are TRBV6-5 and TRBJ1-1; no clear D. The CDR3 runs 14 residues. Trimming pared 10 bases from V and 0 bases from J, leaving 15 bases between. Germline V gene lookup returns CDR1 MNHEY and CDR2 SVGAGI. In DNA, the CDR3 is TGTGCCACGCTGAAGTGGGGTTTGAACACTGAAGCTTTCTTT. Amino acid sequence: CATLKWGLNTEAFF.

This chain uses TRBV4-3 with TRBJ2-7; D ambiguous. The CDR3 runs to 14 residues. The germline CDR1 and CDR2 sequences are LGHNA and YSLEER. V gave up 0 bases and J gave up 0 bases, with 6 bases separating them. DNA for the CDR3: TGCGCCAGCAGCCAAGAGTCAATCTCCTACGAGCAGTACTTC. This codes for CASSQESISYEQYF.

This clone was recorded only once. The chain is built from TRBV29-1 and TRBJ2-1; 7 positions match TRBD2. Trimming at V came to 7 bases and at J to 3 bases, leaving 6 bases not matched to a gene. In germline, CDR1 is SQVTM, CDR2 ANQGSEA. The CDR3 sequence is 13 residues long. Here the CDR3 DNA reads TGCAGCGCCATCCGGGAGGTCTACAATGAGCAGTTCTTC. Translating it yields CSAIREVYNEQFF.

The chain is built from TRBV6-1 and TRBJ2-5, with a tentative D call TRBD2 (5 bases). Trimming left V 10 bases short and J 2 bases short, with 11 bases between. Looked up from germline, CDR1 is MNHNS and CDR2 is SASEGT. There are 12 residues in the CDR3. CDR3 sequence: CAIRRDQETQYF. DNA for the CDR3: TGTGCCATCCGTCGGGATCAAGAGACCCAGTACTTC.

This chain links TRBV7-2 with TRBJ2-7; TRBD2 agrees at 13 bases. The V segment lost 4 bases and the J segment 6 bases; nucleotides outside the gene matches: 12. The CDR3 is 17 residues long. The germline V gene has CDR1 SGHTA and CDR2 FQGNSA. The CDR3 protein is CASSYSGLAGLRGEQYF. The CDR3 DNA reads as TGTGCCAGCAGCTATTCGGGACTAGCGGGACTACGGGGCGAGCAGTACTTC.

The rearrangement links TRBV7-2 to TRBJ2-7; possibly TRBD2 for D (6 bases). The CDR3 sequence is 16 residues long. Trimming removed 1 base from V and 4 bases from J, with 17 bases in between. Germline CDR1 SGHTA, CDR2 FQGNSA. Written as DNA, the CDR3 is TGTGCCAGCAGCTTAGGACCGCTGGGTAGCGGATACGAGCAGTACTTC. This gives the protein CASSLGPLGSGYEQYF.

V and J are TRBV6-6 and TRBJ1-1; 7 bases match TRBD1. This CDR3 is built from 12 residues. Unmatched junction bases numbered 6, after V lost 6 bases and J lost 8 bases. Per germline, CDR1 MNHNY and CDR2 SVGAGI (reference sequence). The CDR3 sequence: CASSHRQGEAFF. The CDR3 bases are TGTGCCAGCAGCCACAGACAGGGCGAAGCTTTCTTT.

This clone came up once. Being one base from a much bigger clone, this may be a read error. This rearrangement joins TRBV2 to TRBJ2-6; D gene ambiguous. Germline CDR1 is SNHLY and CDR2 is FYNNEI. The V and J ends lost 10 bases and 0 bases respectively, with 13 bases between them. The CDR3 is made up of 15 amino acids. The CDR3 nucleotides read TGTGCCACCGCCCCCCTGGGCTCTGGGGCCAACGTCCTGACTTTC. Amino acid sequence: CATAPLGSGANVLTF.

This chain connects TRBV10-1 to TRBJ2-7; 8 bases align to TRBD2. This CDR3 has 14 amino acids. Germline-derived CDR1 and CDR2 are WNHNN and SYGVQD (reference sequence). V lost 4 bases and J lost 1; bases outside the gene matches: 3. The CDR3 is CASSASGRSYEQYF. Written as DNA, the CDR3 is TGCGCCAGCAGTGCTAGCGGGCGGTCCTACGAGCAGTACTTC.

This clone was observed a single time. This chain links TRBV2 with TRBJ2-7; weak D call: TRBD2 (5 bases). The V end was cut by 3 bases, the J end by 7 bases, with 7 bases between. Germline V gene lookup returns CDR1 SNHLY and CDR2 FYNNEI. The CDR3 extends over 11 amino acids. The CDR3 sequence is CASSDSGEQYF. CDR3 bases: TGTGCCAGCAGTGATTCGGGGGAGCAGTACTTC.

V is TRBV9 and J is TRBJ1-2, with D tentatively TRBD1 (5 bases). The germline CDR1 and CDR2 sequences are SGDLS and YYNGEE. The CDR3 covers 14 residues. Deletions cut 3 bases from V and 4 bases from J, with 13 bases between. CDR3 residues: CASSGDRYGYGYTF. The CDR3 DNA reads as TGTGCCAGCAGCGGAGACAGATACGGCTATGGCTACACCTTC.

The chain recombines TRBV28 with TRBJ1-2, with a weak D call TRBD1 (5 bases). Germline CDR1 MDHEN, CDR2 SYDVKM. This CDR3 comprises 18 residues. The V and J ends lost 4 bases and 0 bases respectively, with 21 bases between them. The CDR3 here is CASSSPGGGRKANYGYTF. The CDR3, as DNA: TGTGCCAGCAGTTCCCCGGGGGGAGGGAGAAAAGCTAACTATGGCTACACCTTC.

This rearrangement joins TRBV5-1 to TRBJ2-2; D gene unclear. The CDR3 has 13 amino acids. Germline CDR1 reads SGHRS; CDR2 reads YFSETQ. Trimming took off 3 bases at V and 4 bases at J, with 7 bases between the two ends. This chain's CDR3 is CASSWYLTGELFF. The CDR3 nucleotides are TGCGCCAGCAGCTGGTACCTCACCGGGGAGCTGTTTTTT.

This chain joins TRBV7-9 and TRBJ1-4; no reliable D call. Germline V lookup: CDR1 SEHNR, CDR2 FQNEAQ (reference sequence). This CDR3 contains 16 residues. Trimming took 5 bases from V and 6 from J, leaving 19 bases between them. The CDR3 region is CASSQPLRTGDEKLFF. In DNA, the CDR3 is TGTGCCAGCAGCCAGCCCCTCAGGACCGGGGATGAAAAACTGTTTTTT.

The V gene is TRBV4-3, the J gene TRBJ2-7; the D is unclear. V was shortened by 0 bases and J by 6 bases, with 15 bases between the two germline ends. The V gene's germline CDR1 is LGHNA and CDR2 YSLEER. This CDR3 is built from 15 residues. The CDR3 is CASSQDLDRYGEQYF. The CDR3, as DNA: TGCGCCAGCAGCCAAGATCTAGACCGATATGGCGAGCAGTACTTC.

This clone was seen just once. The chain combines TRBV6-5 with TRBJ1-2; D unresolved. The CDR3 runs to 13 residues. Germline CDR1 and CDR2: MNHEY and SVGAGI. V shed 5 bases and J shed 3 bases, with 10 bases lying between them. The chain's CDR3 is CASSLYTDYGYTF. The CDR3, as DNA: TGTGCCAGCAGTCTGTACACAGACTATGGCTACACCTTC.

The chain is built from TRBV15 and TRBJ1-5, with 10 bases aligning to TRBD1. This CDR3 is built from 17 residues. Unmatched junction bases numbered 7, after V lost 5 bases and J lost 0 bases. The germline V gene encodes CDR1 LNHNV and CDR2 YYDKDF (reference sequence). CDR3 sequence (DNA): TGTGCCACCAGCTTATCCCGGGACAGGGGTAGCAATCAGCCCCAGCATTTT. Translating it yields CATSLSRDRGSNQPQHF.

CDR3 DNA: TGTGCCAGCAGTCCGGACAGGGGGCTGAACAATGAGCAGTTCTTC. As protein: CASSPDRGLNNEQFF. The chain has TRBV6-5 and TRBJ2-1; 11 positions match TRBD1. V was pared by 5 bases and J by 5 bases, with 5 bases of the junction left unmatched. The CDR3 is made up of 15 amino acids. CDR1 is MNHEY and CDR2 is SVGAGI in the germline V gene.

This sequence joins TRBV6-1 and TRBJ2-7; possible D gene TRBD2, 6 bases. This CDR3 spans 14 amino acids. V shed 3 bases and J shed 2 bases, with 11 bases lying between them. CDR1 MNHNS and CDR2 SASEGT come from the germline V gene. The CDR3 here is CASSETRAPYEQYF. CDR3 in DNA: TGTGCCAGCAGTGAGACTAGAGCACCCTACGAGCAGTACTTC.

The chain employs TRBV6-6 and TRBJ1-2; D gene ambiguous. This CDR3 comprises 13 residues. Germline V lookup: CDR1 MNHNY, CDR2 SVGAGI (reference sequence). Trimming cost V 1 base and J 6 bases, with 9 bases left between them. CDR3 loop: CASSYFQEDGYTF. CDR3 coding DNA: TGTGCCAGCAGTTACTTCCAGGAGGATGGCTACACCTTC.

CDR3 coding DNA: TGCAGCGTTGAAGAGGGCGGGGGGCCTGGGGCCAACGTCCTGACTTTC. Translated: CSVEEGGGPGANVLTF. This chain uses TRBV29-1 with TRBJ2-6, with TRBD2 identical over 8 bases. Germline assignment: CDR1 SQVTM and CDR2 ANQGSEA. The CDR3 is made up of 16 amino acids. V lost 0 bases to trimming and J lost 2 bases; unmatched junction nucleotides: 3.